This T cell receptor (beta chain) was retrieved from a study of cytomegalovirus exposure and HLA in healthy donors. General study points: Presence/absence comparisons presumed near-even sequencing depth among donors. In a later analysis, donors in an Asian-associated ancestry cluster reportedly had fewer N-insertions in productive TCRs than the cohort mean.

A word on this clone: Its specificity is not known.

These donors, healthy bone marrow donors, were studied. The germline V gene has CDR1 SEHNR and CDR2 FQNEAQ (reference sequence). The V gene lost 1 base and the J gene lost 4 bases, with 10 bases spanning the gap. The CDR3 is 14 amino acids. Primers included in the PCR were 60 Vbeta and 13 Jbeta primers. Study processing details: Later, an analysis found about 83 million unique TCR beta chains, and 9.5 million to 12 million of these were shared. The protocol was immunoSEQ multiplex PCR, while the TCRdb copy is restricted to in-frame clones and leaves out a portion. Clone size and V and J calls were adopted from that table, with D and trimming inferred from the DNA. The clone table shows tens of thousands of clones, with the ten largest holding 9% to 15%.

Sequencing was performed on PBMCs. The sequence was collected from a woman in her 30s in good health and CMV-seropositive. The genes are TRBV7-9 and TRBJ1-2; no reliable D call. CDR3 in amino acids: CASSLEARFYGYTF. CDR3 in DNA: TGTGCCAGCAGCTTAGAAGCGCGTTTCTATGGCTACACCTTC. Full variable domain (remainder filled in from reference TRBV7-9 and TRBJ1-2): DTGVSQNPRHKITKRGQNVTFRCDPISEHNRLYWYRQTLGQGPEFLTYFQNEAQLEKSRLLSDRFSAERPKGSFSTLEIQRTEQGDSAMYLCASSLEARFYGYTFGSGTRLTVV.